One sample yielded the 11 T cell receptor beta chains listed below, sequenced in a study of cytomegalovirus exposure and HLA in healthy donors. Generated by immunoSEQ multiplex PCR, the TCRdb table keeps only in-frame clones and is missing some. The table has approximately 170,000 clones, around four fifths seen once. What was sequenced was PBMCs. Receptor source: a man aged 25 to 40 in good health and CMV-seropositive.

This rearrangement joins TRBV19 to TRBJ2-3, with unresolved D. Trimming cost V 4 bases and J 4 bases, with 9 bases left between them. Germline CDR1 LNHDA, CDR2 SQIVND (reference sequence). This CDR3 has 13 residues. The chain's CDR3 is CASSSMSPDTQYF. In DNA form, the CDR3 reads TGTGCCAGTAGTAGTATGTCCCCAGATACGCAGTATTTT. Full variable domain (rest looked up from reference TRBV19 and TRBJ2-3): DGGITQSPKYLFRKEGQNVTLSCEQNLNHDAMYWYRQDPGQGLRLIYYSQIVNDFQKGDIAEGYSVSREKKESFPLTVTSAQKNPTAFYLCASSSMSPDTQYFGPGTRLTVL.

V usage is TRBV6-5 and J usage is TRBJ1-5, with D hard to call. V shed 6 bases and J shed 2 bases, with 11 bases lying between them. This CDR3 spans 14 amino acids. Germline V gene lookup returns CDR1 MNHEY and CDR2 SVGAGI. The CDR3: CASRKQEGNQPQHF. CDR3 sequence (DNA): TGTGCCAGCAGAAAGCAGGAGGGCAATCAGCCCCAGCATTTT.

The CDR3 protein is CASRPTGTYEQYF. CDR3 nucleotide sequence: TGTGCCAGCAGACCGACAGGGACCTACGAGCAGTACTTC. The chain recombines TRBV5-5 with TRBJ2-7; 7 nucleotides align to TRBD1. The V gene end was trimmed by 5 bases and the J gene end by 2 bases; junction bases not matched to a gene: 4. The CDR3 runs 13 residues. Germline lookup yields CDR1 SGHKS and CDR2 YYEKEE (reference sequence). The full variable domain, completed using reference TRBV5-5 and TRBJ2-7, is DAGVTQSPTHLIKTRGQQVTLRCSPISGHKSVSWYQQVLGQGPQFIFQYYEKEERGRGNFPDRFSARQFPNYSSELNVNALLLGDSALYLCASRPTGTYEQYFGPGTRLTVT.

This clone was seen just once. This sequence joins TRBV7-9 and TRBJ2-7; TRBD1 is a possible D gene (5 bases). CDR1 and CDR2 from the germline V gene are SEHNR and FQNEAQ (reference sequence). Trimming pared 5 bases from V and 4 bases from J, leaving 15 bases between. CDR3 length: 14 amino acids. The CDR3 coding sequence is TGTGCCAGCAGCCGCCCAGGGAAGGCTTACGAGCAGTACTTC. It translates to CASSRPGKAYEQYF.

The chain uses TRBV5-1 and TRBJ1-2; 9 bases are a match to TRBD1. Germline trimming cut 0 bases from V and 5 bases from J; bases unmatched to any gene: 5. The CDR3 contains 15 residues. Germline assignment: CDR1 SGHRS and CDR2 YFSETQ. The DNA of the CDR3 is TGCGCCAGCAGCTTGGTGGGACAGGGCAAATATGGCTACACCTTC. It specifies CASSLVGQGKYGYTF.

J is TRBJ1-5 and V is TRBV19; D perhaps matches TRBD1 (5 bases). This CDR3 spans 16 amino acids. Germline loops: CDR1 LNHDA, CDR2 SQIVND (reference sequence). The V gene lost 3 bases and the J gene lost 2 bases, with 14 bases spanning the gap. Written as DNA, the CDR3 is TGTGCCAGTAGTATCTGGATCGGGGGTGGCAATCAGCCCCAGCATTTT. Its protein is CASSIWIGGGNQPQHF.

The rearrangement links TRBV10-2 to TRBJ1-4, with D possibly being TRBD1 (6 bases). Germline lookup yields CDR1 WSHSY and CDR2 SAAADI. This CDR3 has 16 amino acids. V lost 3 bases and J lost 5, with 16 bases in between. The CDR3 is CASSEQGRRLNEKLFF. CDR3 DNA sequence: TGCGCCAGCAGTGAACAGGGACGGAGGTTGAATGAAAAACTGTTTTTT.

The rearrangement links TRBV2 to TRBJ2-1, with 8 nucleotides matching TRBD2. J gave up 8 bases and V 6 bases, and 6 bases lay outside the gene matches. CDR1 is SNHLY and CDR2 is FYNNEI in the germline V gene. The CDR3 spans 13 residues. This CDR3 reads CASRSGLAYEQFF. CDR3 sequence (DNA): TGTGCCAGCAGATCCGGACTAGCATATGAGCAGTTCTTC.

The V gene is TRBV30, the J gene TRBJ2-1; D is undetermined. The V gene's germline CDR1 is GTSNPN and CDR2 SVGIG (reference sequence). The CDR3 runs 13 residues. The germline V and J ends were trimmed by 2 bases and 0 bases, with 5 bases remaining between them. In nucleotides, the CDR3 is TGTGCCTGGAGTCCTTACTCCTACAATGAGCAGTTCTTC. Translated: CAWSPYSYNEQFF.

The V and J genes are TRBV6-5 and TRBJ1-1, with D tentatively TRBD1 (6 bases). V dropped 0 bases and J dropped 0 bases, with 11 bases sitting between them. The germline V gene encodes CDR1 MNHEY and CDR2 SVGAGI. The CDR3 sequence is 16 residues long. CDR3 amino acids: CASSYSQGPLNTEAFF. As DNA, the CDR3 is TGTGCCAGCAGTTACTCGCAGGGGCCCTTGAACACTGAAGCTTTCTTT.

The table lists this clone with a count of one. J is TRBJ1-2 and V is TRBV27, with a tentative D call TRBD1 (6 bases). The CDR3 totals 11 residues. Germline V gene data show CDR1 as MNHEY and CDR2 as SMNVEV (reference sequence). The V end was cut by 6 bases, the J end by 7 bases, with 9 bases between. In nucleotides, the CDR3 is TGTGCCAGCAGCCAGGGGAGTGGCTACACCTTC. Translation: CASSQGSGYTF.